Each of the 9 T cell receptor beta chains below was sequenced from the same sample in a study of early T cells in non-severe SARS-CoV-2 infection. TCRdb re-called the 5' RACE reads with MiXCR, one entry per CDR3 protein. The data contain tens of thousands of distinct CDR3 sequences, around 15% of them seen just once; the ten biggest clones take up under 6.5%. Sequencing used whole blood. The receptors derive from an adult who was a healthcare worker with PCR-confirmed SARS-CoV-2 infection or an uninfected control (not recorded which).

This chain connects TRBV15 to TRBJ2-1, with D perhaps assigned TRBD1 or TRBD2 (6 bases each). The CDR3 loop spans 15 amino acids. Germline V gene data show CDR1 as LNHNV and CDR2 as YYDKDF (reference sequence). V lost 2 bases and J 5 bases, leaving 13 bases between the germline ends. The DNA for the CDR3 is TGTGCCACCAGCAGATCCCGGGGGCAAAACAATGAGCAGTTCTTC. Its protein product is CATSRSRGQNNEQFF.

This clonotype came up a few times. This chain uses TRBV3-1 with TRBJ2-6, with D perhaps TRBD1 (6 bases). The CDR3 covers 15 residues. Germline V lookup: CDR1 LGHDT, CDR2 YNNKEL (reference sequence). With 3 bases removed from V and 7 bases from J, the gap between germline ends came to 13 bases. In DNA form, the CDR3 reads TGTGCCAGCAGCCATGCAGGGGTCGTAGCCAACGTCCTGACTTTC. Translating gives CASSHAGVVANVLTF.

This clonotype was detected a few times. The chain couples TRBV20-1 to TRBJ1-1; D is unresolved. Germline V lookup: CDR1 DFQATT, CDR2 SNEGSKA (reference sequence). The CDR3 covers 11 residues. The V end lost 1 base, the J end lost 1 base, and 1 base lay between the germline ends. CDR3 in amino acids: CSARANTEAFF. The DNA of the CDR3 is TGCAGTGCTAGAGCGAACACTGAAGCTTTCTTT.

In its sample, this clonotype was seen many times. This sequence joins TRBV27 and TRBJ2-1; D unclear. The CDR3 totals 15 residues. V was pared by 2 bases and J by 0 bases, with 8 bases between. From germline, CDR1 is MNHEY and CDR2 SMNVEV (reference sequence). CDR3 loop: CASSLRSTSYNEQFF. CDR3 DNA sequence: TGTGCCAGCAGTTTAAGATCCACCTCCTACAATGAGCAGTTCTTC.

This clonotype turned up a few times. The chain couples TRBV14 to TRBJ2-3; D possibly uses TRBD1 or TRBD2 (5 bases each). V was clipped by 4 bases and J by 0 bases, with 17 bases between them. The CDR3 is 17 residues long. Germline CDR1 is SGHDN and CDR2 is FVKESK. The CDR3 nucleotides are TGTGCCAGCAGCCCAATTCGAGGGACCCTCAGCACAGATACGCAGTATTTT. Protein: CASSPIRGTLSTDTQYF.

J is TRBJ2-4 and V is TRBV12-3 or TRBV12-4, with D perhaps assigned TRBD1 or TRBD2 (5 bases each). This CDR3 is built from 15 residues. The V gene lost 5 bases and the J gene lost 0 bases, with 11 bases spanning the gap. The CDR3 loop reads CASSGTDLAKNIQYF. The CDR3 coding sequence is TGTGCCAGCAGTGGGACGGATCTAGCCAAAAACATTCAGTACTTC.

The chain links TRBV14 to TRBJ2-2, with D possibly being TRBD1 (5 bases). The CDR3 runs to 15 residues. V dropped 4 bases and J dropped 6 bases, with 15 bases sitting between them. Germline CDR1 SGHDN, CDR2 FVKESK. The CDR3, as DNA: TGTGCCAGCAGCCCCTGGACACCTCCCCCCGGGGAGCTGTTTTTT. Translating it yields CASSPWTPPPGELFF.

The J gene is TRBJ1-3, the V gene TRBV7-3, with D perhaps matching TRBD1 (5 bases). Germline values: CDR1 SGHTA, CDR2 FQGTGA. V was clipped by 5 bases and J by 4 bases, with 9 bases between them. The CDR3 is 13 amino acids. CDR3 coding DNA: TGTGCCAGCAGCCCAGGGTCCGGAAACACCATATATTTT. Protein product: CASSPGSGNTIYF.

This clonotype was counted a few times. This chain links TRBV12-3 or TRBV12-4 with TRBJ2-5; weak D call: TRBD1 (5 bases). CDR3 length: 15 residues. Trimming took 6 bases from V and 2 from J, leaving 16 bases between them. CDR3 DNA: TGTGCCAGCAGCAACAGTGGGGCCTCACAAGAGACCCAGTACTTC. Translated, it gives CASSNSGASQETQYF.